This T cell receptor (beta chain) was recovered during a study of lymphopenia after photon versus proton radiotherapy. Worth noting for this clone: Antigen unknown.

The germline V gene encodes CDR1 KGHSH and CDR2 LQKENI. V was trimmed by 0 bases and J by 5 bases, leaving 14 bases between them. This CDR3 region has 16 residues. The data were produced by immunoSEQ multiplex PCR, yet TCRdb's version contains in-frame clones alone and is incomplete. The table has around 29,000 clones, about 87% seen once; the top ten hold 47%. Study-wide points: Larger post-nadir TCR diversity loss correlated inversely with survival in deceased patients. Better survival with proton therapy was suggested as possible, not demonstrated. Oligoclonal CD8+ Temra expansion after nadir drove photon patients' diversity drop.

This sequence was found in an older woman with cholangiocarcinoma. Some clones in this sample may be carry-over from other donors' samples. Sequenced here: peripheral blood, sampled from a patient treated with proton-based radiotherapy. The chain employs TRBV18 and TRBJ2-1; D possibly matches TRBD1 or TRBD2 (7 bases each). The CDR3 reads CASSPPSGGGHNEQFF. The CDR3 coding sequence is TGTGCCAGCTCACCACCGTCAGGGGGGGGCCACAATGAGCAGTTCTTC.